This T cell receptor (beta chain) was identified during a study of blood T cells in healthy people across ages. Whole-study findings and limits: A conclusive naive versus antigen-experienced comparison was prevented by the unsorted PBMCs.

This clonotype was recorded a few times. The antigen remains undetermined. Together with a sample-barcoded 5' primer, a J-beta primer mix was included in a second PCR lasting roughly 6 to 12 cycles. A template-switch adaptor that had 12 random nucleotides put a tag on each cDNA molecule. Sequencing yielded, for each sample, at least 3 million paired-end reads carrying CDR3. One entry per CDR3 protein results from TCRdb running MiXCR on the 5' RACE reads. The sample has hundreds of thousands of distinct CDR3 sequences; 20% to 25% are singletons. This CDR3 contains 16 residues. The V gene's germline CDR1 is MDHEN and CDR2 SYDVKM. V shed 3 bases, J shed 2 bases, and the junction held 6 bases outside the gene matches. No fewer than 5 micrograms of total RNA were isolated from every sample.

V usage is TRBV28 and J usage is TRBJ2-1, with 8 bases identical to TRBD2. The source is a man in his sixties or seventies in good health. Sequencing was carried out using blood. The CDR3 reads CASSFFVGRAYNEQFF. As DNA, the CDR3 is TGTGCCAGCAGTTTTTTTGTCGGGAGGGCCTACAATGAGCAGTTCTTC.